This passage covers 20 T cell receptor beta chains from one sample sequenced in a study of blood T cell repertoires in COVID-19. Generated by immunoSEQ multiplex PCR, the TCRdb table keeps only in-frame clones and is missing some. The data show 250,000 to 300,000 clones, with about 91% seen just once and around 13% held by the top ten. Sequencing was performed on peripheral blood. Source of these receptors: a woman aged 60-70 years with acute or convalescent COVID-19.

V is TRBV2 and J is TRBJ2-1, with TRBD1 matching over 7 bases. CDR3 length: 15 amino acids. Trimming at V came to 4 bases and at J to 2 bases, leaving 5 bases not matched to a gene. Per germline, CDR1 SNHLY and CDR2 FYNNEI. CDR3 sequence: CASSASTGTYNEQFF. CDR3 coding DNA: TGTGCCAGCAGTGCCTCGACAGGGACCTACAATGAGCAGTTCTTC. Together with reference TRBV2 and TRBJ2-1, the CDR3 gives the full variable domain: EPEVTQTPSHQVTQMGQEVILRCVPISNHLYFYWYRQILGQKVEFLVSFYNNEISEKSEIFDDQFSVERPDGSNFTLKIRSTKLEDSAMYFCASSASTGTYNEQFFGPGTRLTVL.

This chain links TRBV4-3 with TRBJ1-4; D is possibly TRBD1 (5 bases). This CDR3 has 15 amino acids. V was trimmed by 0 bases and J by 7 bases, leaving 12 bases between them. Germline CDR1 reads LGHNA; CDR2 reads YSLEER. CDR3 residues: CASSQDSGGGEKLFF. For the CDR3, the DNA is TGCGCCAGCAGCCAAGATAGCGGGGGTGGTGAAAAACTGTTTTTT.

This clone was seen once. The CDR3 loop is CASSLGTGAEQYF. For the CDR3, the DNA is TGTGCCAGCAGCTTAGGGACAGGGGCCGAGCAGTACTTC. The chain joins TRBV7-8 to TRBJ2-7, with 9 nucleotides matching TRBD1. The CDR3 consists of 13 residues. Germline V lookup: CDR1 SGHVS, CDR2 FQNEAQ. The V gene end was trimmed by 1 base and the J gene end by 6 bases; junction bases not matched to a gene: 1.

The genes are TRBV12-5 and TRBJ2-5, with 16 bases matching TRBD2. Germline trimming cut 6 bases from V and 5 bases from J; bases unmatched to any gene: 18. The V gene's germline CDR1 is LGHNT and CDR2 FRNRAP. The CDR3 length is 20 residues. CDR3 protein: CASGFTPGTSGRASGETQYF. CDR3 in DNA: TGTGCTAGTGGGTTCACCCCCGGGACTAGCGGGAGGGCCTCGGGGGAGACCCAGTACTTC.

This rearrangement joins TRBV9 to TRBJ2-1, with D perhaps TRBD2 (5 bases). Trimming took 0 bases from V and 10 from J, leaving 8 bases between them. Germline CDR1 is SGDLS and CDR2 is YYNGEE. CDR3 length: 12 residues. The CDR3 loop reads CASSVDGGEQFF. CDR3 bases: TGTGCCAGCAGCGTAGATGGCGGGGAGCAGTTCTTC.

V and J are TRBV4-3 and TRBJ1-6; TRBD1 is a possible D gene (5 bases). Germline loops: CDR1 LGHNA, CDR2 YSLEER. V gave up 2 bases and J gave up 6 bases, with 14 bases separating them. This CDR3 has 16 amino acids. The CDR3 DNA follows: TGCGCCAGCAGCCAACCCGGGGGACTGATTAATTCACCCCTCCACTTT. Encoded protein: CASSQPGGLINSPLHF.

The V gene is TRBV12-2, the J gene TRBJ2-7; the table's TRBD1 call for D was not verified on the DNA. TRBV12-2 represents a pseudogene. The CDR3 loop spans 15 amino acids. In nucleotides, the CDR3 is TGTGCAAGTCGCTTAGCTACAGGGGTTCCTCTCGAGCAGTACTTC. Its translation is CASRLATGVPLEQYF.

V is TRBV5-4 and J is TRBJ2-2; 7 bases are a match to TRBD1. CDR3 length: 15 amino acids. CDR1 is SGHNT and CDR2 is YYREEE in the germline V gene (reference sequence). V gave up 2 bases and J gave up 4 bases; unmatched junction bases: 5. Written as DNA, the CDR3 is TGTGCCAGCAGCTTAGCCGGGACAGTCACCGGGGAGCTGTTTTTT. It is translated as CASSLAGTVTGELFF. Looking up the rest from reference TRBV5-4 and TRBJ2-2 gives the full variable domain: ETGVTQSPTHLIKTRGQQVTLRCSSQSGHNTVSWYQQALGQGPQFIFQYYREEENGRGNFPPRFSGLQFPNYSSELNVNALELDDSALYLCASSLAGTVTGELFFGEGSRLTVL.

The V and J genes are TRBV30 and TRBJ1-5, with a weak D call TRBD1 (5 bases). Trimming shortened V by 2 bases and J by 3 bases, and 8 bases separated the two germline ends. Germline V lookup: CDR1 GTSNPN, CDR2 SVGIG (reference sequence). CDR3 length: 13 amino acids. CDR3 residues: CAWSTRDNQPQHF. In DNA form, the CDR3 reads TGTGCCTGGAGTACCAGGGACAATCAGCCCCAGCATTTT.

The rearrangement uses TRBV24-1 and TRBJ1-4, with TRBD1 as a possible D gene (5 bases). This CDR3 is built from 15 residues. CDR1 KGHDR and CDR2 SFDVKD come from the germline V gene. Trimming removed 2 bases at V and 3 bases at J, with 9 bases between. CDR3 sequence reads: CATSDSGVSNEKLFF. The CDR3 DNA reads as TGTGCCACCAGTGATTCGGGGGTTTCTAATGAAAAACTGTTTTTT.

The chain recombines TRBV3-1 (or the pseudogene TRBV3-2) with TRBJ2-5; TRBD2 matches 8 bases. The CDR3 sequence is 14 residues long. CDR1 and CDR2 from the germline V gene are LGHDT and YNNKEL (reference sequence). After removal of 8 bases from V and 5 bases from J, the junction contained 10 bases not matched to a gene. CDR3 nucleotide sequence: TGTGCCAGCCGGGGGGGAATTTGGTCGGAGACCCAGTACTTC. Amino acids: CASRGGIWSETQYF.

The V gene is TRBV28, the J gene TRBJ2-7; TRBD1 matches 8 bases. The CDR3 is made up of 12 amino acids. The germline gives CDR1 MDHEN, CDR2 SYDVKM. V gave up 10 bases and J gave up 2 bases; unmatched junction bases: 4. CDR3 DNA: TGTGCCACCCGGGGACAGGCCTACGAGCAGTACTTC. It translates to CATRGQAYEQYF. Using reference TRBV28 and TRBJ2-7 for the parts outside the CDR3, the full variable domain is DVKVTQSSRYLVKRTGEKVFLECVQDMDHENMFWYRQDPGLGLRLIYFSYDVKMKEKGDIPEGYSVSREKKERFSLILESASTNQTSMYLCATRGQAYEQYFGPGTRLTVT.

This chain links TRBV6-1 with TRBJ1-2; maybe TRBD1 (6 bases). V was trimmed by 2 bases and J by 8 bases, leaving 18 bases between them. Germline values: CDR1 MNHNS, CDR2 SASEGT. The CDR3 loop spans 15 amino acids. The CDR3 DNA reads TGTGCCAGCAGTGAAACGAGGCAGGGGCCGGGCGGCTACACCTTC. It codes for CASSETRQGPGGYTF.

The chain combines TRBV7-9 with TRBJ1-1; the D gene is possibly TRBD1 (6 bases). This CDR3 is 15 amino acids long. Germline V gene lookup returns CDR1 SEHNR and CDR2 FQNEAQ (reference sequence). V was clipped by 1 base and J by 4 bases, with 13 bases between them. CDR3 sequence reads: CASSLVQGLGTEAFF. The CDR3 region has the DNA TGTGCCAGCAGCTTAGTCCAGGGGCTGGGCACTGAAGCTTTCTTT.

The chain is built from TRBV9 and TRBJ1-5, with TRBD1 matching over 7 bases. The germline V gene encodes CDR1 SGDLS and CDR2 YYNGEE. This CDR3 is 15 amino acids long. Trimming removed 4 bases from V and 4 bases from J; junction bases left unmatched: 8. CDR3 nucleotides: TGTGCCAGCAGCCAAGGGACAGCTCGGAATCAGCCCCAGCATTTT. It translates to CASSQGTARNQPQHF.

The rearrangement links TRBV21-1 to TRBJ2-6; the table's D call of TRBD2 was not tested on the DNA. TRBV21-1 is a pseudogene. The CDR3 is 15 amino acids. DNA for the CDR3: TGTGCCAGCAGCAGAGTACGTTCAGGGGCCAACGTCCTGACTTTC. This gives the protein CASSRVRSGANVLTF.

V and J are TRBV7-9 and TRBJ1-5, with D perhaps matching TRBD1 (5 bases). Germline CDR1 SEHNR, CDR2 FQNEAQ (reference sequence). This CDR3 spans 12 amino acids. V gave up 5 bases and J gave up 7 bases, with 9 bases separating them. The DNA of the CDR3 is TGTGCCAGCAGCCGGGGGGGGCAGCCCCAGCATTTT. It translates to CASSRGGQPQHF.

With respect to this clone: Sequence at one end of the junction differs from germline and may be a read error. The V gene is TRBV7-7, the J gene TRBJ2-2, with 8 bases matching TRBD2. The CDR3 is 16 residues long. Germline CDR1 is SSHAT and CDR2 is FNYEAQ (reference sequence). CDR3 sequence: CASSPTGRANTGELFF. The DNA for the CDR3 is TGTGCTAGCAGCCCAACCGGGAGGGCGAACACCGGGGAGCTGTTTTTT.

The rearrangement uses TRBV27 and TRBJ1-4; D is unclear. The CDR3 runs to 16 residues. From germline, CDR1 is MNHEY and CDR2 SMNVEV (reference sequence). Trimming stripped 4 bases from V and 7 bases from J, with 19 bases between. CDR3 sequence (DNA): TGTGCCAGCAGTTCCGGAGAGTGGGGAGGTAGTGAAAAACTGTTTTTT. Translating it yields CASSSGEWGGSEKLFF.

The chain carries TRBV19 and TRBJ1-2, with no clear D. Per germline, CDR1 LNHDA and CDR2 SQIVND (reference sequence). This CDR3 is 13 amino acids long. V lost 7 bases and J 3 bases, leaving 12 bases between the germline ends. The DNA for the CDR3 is TGTGCCAGTAACCGAGGAGCCGACTATGGCTACACCTTC. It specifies CASNRGADYGYTF.